These T cell receptor beta chains were read from a single sample in a study of T cells in Graves' hyperthyroidism and ophthalmopathy. Using its own MiXCR run on the multiplex PCR reads, TCRdb lists one record per CDR3 protein. The sample shows approximately 380,000 distinct CDR3 sequences, approximately 19% of them seen only once. What was sequenced was blood. Receptors were obtained from a woman younger than 30 with Graves' hyperthyroidism. Each CDR3 is given with its conserved first and last residue. A D gene is named only where the DNA matches it firmly. Expanded clones get a size class; other rows say once, few or many, or leave the size out.

v_gene: TRBV12-3/TRBV12-4; abundance: many; j_gene: TRBJ1-2; d_gene: .; CDR3nt: TGTGCCAGCAGCCCGCCCGGGGCGCGGAACTATGGCTACACCTTC; CDR3aa: CASSPPGARNYGYTF
v_gene: TRBV5-1; abundance: many; j_gene: TRBJ2-7; d_gene: TRBD2; CDR3nt: TGCGCCAGCAGCTTCTCGGGAGGGTCGTCCTACGAGCAGTACTTC; CDR3aa: CASSFSGGSSYEQYF
v_gene: TRBV3-1; abundance: many; j_gene: TRBJ1-2; d_gene: TRBD1; CDR3nt: TGTGCCAGCAGCCAAGATATCGGGACAGGGTCATACTACGGCTACACCTTC; CDR3aa: CASSQDIGTGSYYGYTF
v_gene: TRBV3-1; abundance: .; j_gene: TRBJ2-7; d_gene: .; CDR3nt: TGTGCCAGCAGCCAAGGACTGGGGGGCACCTACGAGCAGTACTTC; CDR3aa: CASSQGLGGTYEQYF
v_gene: TRBV30; abundance: many; j_gene: TRBJ2-2; d_gene: .; CDR3nt: TGTGCCTGGAGTGAGGGACACCGGAACACCGGGGAGCTGTTTTTT; CDR3aa: CAWSEGHRNTGELFF
v_gene: TRBV6-5; abundance: .; j_gene: TRBJ1-5; d_gene: TRBD1; CDR3nt: TGTGCCAGCAGCTACAGGGGGGGGGAGCCCCAGCATTTT; CDR3aa: CASSYRGGEPQHF
v_gene: TRBV20-1; abundance: many; j_gene: TRBJ2-7; d_gene: TRBD2; CDR3nt: TGCAGTGCTAGCACGGGGGGGCACTACGAGCAGTACTTC; CDR3aa: CSASTGGHYEQYF
v_gene: TRBV6-4; abundance: many; j_gene: TRBJ1-5; d_gene: .; CDR3nt: TGTGCCAGCACCCATACGTTACTCGGGACCGGGACACCTCGCAATCAGCCCCAGCATTTT; CDR3aa: CASTHTLLGTGTPRNQPQHF
v_gene: TRBV6-1; abundance: .; j_gene: TRBJ2-7; d_gene: .; CDR3nt: TGTGCCACCCGGGGGGCGGGCGAGCAGTACTTC; CDR3aa: CATRGAGEQYF
v_gene: TRBV28; abundance: many; j_gene: TRBJ1-2; d_gene: .; CDR3nt: TGTGCCAGCAGTTTCGTTCGACAGGACTATGGCTACACCTTC; CDR3aa: CASSFVRQDYGYTF
v_gene: TRBV20-1; abundance: many; j_gene: TRBJ2-5; d_gene: .; CDR3nt: TGCAGTGCTCCTGATCAAGGGACGGGAAAAGAGACCCAGTACTTC; CDR3aa: CSAPDQGTGKETQYF
v_gene: TRBV4-1; abundance: many; j_gene: TRBJ2-5; d_gene: .; CDR3nt: TGCGCCAGCAGCCTTCATGGGTCCGGACAAGAGACCCAGTACTTC; CDR3aa: CASSLHGSGQETQYF
v_gene: TRBV4-2; abundance: many; j_gene: TRBJ1-5; d_gene: .; CDR3nt: TGTGCCAGCAGCCAGGACATGGGTAGCATTCAGCCCCAGCATTTT; CDR3aa: CASSQDMGSIQPQHF
v_gene: TRBV2; abundance: many; j_gene: TRBJ2-2; d_gene: .; CDR3nt: TGTGCCAGCAGTTTATACAGGGTCGCGAACACCGGGGAGCTGTTTTTT; CDR3aa: CASSLYRVANTGELFF
v_gene: TRBV6-1; abundance: many; j_gene: TRBJ1-1; d_gene: .; CDR3nt: TGTGCCAGCAGTCGGGTGGCGGAGACTGAAGCTTTCTTT; CDR3aa: CASSRVAETEAFF
v_gene: TRBV12-3/TRBV12-4; abundance: .; j_gene: TRBJ1-2; d_gene: TRBD1; CDR3nt: TGTGCCAGCAGAGGGACAGGACTGGGCGGCTACACCTTC; CDR3aa: CASRGTGLGGYTF
v_gene: TRBV28; abundance: many; j_gene: TRBJ2-4; d_gene: TRBD1; CDR3nt: TGTGCCAGCAGTTTGAACAGGGGAAACATTCAGTACTTC; CDR3aa: CASSLNRGNIQYF
v_gene: TRBV6-5; abundance: many; j_gene: TRBJ1-2; d_gene: .; CDR3nt: TGTGCCAGCAGTTACGGGCGGATCTATGGCTACACCTTC; CDR3aa: CASSYGRIYGYTF
v_gene: TRBV12-3/TRBV12-4; abundance: many; j_gene: TRBJ2-7; d_gene: .; CDR3nt: TGTGCCAGCAGTTTCCGACGGGACCACTACGAGCAGTACTTC; CDR3aa: CASSFRRDHYEQYF
v_gene: TRBV7-2; abundance: many; j_gene: TRBJ2-5; d_gene: TRBD1; CDR3nt: TGTGCCAGCAGCATCCAGGGGGCACGGGAGACCCAGTACTTC; CDR3aa: CASSIQGARETQYF
v_gene: TRBV2; abundance: many; j_gene: TRBJ1-2; d_gene: .; CDR3nt: TGTGCCAGCAGTGAAGCGGGGCAGCCCCCGGTAGATGGCTACACCTTC; CDR3aa: CASSEAGQPPVDGYTF
v_gene: TRBV20-1; abundance: many; j_gene: TRBJ1-5; d_gene: .; CDR3nt: TGCAGTGCCCGGGCGGGGGTGGGCAATCAGCCCCAGCATTTT; CDR3aa: CSARAGVGNQPQHF
v_gene: TRBV6-5; abundance: many; j_gene: TRBJ2-7; d_gene: .; CDR3nt: TGTGCCAGCAGTTACCCGGCGGGCCAAGAGCAGTACTTC; CDR3aa: CASSYPAGQEQYF
v_gene: TRBV2; abundance: many; j_gene: TRBJ2-7; d_gene: TRBD1; CDR3nt: TGTGCCAGCAGTGAAGCTGAACAGGGGATTCGACACGAGCAGTACTTC; CDR3aa: CASSEAEQGIRHEQYF
v_gene: TRBV5-1; abundance: many; j_gene: TRBJ1-1; d_gene: TRBD1; CDR3nt: TGCGCCAGCACCGTGGGGACAGAGAACACTGAAGCTTTCTTT; CDR3aa: CASTVGTENTEAFF
v_gene: TRBV12-3/TRBV12-4; abundance: many; j_gene: TRBJ1-2; d_gene: .; CDR3nt: TGTGCCAGCAGTACTACAGGGGGCTACACCTTC; CDR3aa: CASSTTGGYTF
v_gene: TRBV28; abundance: .; j_gene: TRBJ2-2; d_gene: .; CDR3nt: TGTGCCAGCAGCACACCGGGTGCGAACACCGGGGAGCTGTTTTTT; CDR3aa: CASSTPGANTGELFF
v_gene: TRBV18; abundance: many; j_gene: TRBJ2-2; d_gene: .; CDR3nt: TGTGCCAGCTCACCACAGACATCCTTGAACACCGGGGAGCTGTTTTTT; CDR3aa: CASSPQTSLNTGELFF
v_gene: TRBV6-5; abundance: .; j_gene: TRBJ2-2; d_gene: TRBD2; CDR3nt: TGTGCCAGCAGTTCCGCCCGTCGGACTAGTCGGACCGGGGAGCTGTTTTTT; CDR3aa: CASSSARRTSRTGELFF
v_gene: TRBV6-1; abundance: many; j_gene: TRBJ1-1; d_gene: .; CDR3nt: TGTGCCAGCAATCGGGACAATCGGAACACTGAAGCTTTCTTT; CDR3aa: CASNRDNRNTEAFF
v_gene: TRBV4-2; abundance: many; j_gene: TRBJ2-7; d_gene: .; CDR3nt: TGTGCCAGCAGCCAAGCCCCTGGCTCGTGGGAGCAGTACTTC; CDR3aa: CASSQAPGSWEQYF
v_gene: TRBV7-2; abundance: many; j_gene: TRBJ2-7; d_gene: .; CDR3nt: TGTGCCAGCAGCTTGCGGTTCAGAGGGACCGATTACGAGCAGTACTTC; CDR3aa: CASSLRFRGTDYEQYF
v_gene: TRBV20-1; abundance: .; j_gene: TRBJ1-6; d_gene: TRBD1; CDR3nt: TGCAGTGCTACGTCAAGGACAGGGGAAAATTCACCCCTCCACTTT; CDR3aa: CSATSRTGENSPLHF
v_gene: TRBV28; abundance: many; j_gene: TRBJ1-1; d_gene: .; CDR3nt: TGTGCCAGCGCGGAGCCGATGAACACTGAAGCTTTCTTT; CDR3aa: CASAEPMNTEAFF
v_gene: TRBV6-5; abundance: many; j_gene: TRBJ1-1; d_gene: .; CDR3nt: TGTGCCAGCAGTTACTCAAGGTGGGGGCCCTCTGAAGCTTTCTTT; CDR3aa: CASSYSRWGPSEAFF
v_gene: TRBV10-3; abundance: once; j_gene: TRBJ2-7; d_gene: TRBD1; CDR3nt: TGTGCCATCACCCAGACAGGGAACGAGCAGTACTTC; CDR3aa: CAITQTGNEQYF
v_gene: TRBV6-1; abundance: many; j_gene: TRBJ2-2; d_gene: .; CDR3nt: TGTGCCGTGACAGGAGCGAACACCGGGGAGCTGTTTTTT; CDR3aa: CAVTGANTGELFF
v_gene: TRBV20-1; abundance: many; j_gene: TRBJ2-3; d_gene: .; CDR3nt: TGCAGTGCTACCACGGTGGGAGATACGCAGTATTTT; CDR3aa: CSATTVGDTQYF
v_gene: TRBV5-4; abundance: many; j_gene: TRBJ1-1; d_gene: .; CDR3nt: TGTGCCAGCAGCCCACACTGGAACACTGAAGCTTTCTTT; CDR3aa: CASSPHWNTEAFF
v_gene: TRBV29-1; abundance: .; j_gene: TRBJ1-2; d_gene: .; CDR3nt: TGCAGCGTTGAAGAAAACCGGGGCTACACCTTC; CDR3aa: CSVEENRGYTF
v_gene: TRBV7-2; abundance: many; j_gene: TRBJ2-5; d_gene: TRBD2; CDR3nt: TGTGCCAGTAGAATAGCGGGGGGGCGGGAGACCCAGTACTTC; CDR3aa: CASRIAGGRETQYF
v_gene: TRBV7-2; abundance: few; j_gene: TRBJ2-6; d_gene: .; CDR3nt: TGTGCCAGCAGCCCCCACCGGGGGATTACCGTCTCTGGGGCCAACGTCCTGACTTTC; CDR3aa: CASSPHRGITVSGANVLTF
v_gene: TRBV6-5; abundance: many; j_gene: TRBJ2-7; d_gene: .; CDR3nt: TGTGCCAGCACTTCGGTAGGGTACGAGCAGTACTTC; CDR3aa: CASTSVGYEQYF
v_gene: TRBV24-1; abundance: many; j_gene: TRBJ1-5; d_gene: .; CDR3nt: TGTGCCACCAGTGACGGGGGTAGCAGAGGTCAGCCCCAGCATTTT; CDR3aa: CATSDGGSRGQPQHF